This T cell receptor beta chain originates from a study of post-analysis software for immune sequencing data. Study context: Patients had relapsing-remitting, secondary progressive or progressive-relapsing multiple sclerosis; some lacked subtype. Study conclusions and caveats: Those samples that were prepared in the same batch co-clustered strongly by F measure. Patients had higher frequencies than controls of roughly five TRBV segments, including TRBV5-6, TRBV5-1 and TRBV20-1. Comparison with controls showed significantly lower normalized Chao1 diversity in multiple sclerosis patients.

TCR beta libraries were prepared from cDNA with unique molecular identifiers. T cells numbering roughly 1 to 10 million yielded around 500,000 cDNA molecules. Via MiXCR, TCRdb re-called the PCR reads, giving one row per CDR3 protein. The sample has 550,000 to 700,000 distinct CDR3 sequences, 44% seen once; the top ten hold about 1.5%. A remark on this clonotype: The antigen is not known.

The CDR3 has 16 amino acids. Germline CDR1 reads LNHNV; CDR2 reads YYDKDF (reference sequence). The V and J ends lost 5 bases and 0 bases, in that order; junction bases with no gene match: 6. The specimen sequenced was blood. V gene TRBV15 combines with J gene TRBJ2-1; 8 bases fit TRBD1. This TCR derives from a girl between 5 and 17 years old with multiple sclerosis. CDR3 sequence (DNA): TGTGCCACCAGCGGATCCGGGACAGGCTCCTACAATGAGCAGTTCTTC. Protein: CATSGSGTGSYNEQFF.